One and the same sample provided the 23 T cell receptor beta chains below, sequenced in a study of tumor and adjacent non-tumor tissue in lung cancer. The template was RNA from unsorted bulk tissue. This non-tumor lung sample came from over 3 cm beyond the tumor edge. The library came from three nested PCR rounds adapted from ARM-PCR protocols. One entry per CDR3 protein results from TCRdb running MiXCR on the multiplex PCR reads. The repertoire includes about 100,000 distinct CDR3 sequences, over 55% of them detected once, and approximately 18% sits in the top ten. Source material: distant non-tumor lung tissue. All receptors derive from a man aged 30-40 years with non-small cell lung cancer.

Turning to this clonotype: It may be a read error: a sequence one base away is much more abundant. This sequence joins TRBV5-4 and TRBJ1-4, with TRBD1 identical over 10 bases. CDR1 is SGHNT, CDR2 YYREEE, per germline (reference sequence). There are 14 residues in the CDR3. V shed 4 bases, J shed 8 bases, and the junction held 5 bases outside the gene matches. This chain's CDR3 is CASSRDRGDEKLFF. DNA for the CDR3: TGTGCCAGCAGCCGGGACAGGGGAGACGAAAAACTGTTTTTT.

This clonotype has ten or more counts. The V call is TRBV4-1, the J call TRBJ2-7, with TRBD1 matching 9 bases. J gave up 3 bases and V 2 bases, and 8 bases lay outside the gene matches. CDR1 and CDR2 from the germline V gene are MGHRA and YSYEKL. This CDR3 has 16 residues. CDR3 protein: CASSQPPGTGFYEQYF. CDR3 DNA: TGCGCCAGCAGCCAACCTCCCGGGACAGGGTTCTACGAGCAGTACTTC.

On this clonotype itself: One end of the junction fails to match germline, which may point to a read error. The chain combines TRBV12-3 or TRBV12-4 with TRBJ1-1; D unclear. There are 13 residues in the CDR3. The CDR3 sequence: CASSPGPNSEAFF. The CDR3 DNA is TGTGCCAGCAGTCCAGGCCCGAACTCTGAAGCTTTCTTT.

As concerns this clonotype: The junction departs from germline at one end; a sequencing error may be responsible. The CDR3: CASSLPGGRSAYEQYF. The CDR3 DNA is TGTGCCAGCAGCCTCCCCGGCGGGAGGAGTGCCTACGAACAGTACTTC. The chain carries TRBV11-2 and TRBJ2-7; TRBD2 matches at 8 bases. This CDR3 is 16 amino acids long. Germline lookup yields CDR1 SGHAT and CDR2 FQNNGV.

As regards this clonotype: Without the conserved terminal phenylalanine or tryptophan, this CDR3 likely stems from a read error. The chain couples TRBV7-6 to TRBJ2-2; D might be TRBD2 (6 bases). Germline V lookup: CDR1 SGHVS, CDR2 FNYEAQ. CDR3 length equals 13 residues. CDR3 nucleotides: TGTGCCAGCATGCGGGATAACACCGGGAAGCTGTTTTTA. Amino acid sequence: CASMRDNTGKLFL.

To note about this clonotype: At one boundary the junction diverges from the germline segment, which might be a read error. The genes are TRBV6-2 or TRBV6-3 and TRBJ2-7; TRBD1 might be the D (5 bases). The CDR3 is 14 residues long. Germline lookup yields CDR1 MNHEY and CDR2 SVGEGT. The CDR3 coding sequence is TGTGCCAGCAGTTACTCGCAGGGTAGGCACGAGCTGTACTTC. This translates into CASSYSQGRHELYF.

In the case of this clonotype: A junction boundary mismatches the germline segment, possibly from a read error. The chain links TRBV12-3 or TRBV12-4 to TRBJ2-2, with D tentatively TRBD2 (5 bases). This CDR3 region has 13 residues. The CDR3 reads CAISKQSTGELFF. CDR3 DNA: TGTGCCATCAGTAAACAGTCGACCGGGGAGCTATTTTTT.

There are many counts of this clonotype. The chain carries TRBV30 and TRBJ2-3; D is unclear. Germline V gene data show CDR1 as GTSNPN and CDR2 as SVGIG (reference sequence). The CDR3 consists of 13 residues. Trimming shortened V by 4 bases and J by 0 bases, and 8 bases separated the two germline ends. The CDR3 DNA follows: TGTGCCTGGATGGCGTCTAGCACAGATACGCAGTATTTT. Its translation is CAWMASSTDTQYF.

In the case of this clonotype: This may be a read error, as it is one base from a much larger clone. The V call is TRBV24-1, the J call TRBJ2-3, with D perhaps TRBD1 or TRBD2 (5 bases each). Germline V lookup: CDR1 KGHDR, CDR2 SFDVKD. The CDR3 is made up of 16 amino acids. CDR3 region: CATSDSTEEAADMQYF. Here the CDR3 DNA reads TGTGCCACCAGTGATTCGACAGAGGAGGCCGCAGATATGCAGTATTTT.

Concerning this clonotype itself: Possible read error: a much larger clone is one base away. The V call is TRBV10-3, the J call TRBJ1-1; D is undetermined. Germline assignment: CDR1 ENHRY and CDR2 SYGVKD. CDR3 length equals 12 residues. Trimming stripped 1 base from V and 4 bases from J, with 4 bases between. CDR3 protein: CAISELTTEAFF. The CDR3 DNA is TGTGCCATCAGTGAGTTGACCACTGAAGCTTTCTTT.

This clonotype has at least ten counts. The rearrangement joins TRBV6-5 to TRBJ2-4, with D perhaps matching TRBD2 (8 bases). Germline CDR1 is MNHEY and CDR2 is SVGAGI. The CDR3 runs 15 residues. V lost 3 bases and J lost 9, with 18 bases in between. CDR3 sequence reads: CASSYGTAGEGIQYF. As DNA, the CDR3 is TGTGCCAGCAGTTATGGGACAGCGGGAGAGGGCATTCAGTACTTC.

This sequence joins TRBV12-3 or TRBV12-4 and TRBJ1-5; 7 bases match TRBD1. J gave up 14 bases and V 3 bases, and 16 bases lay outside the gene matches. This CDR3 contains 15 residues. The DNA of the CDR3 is TGTGCCAGCAGTTTTGGCAGGGGGAAAAATCAGCCAAAGCATTTT. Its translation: CASSFGRGKNQPKHF.

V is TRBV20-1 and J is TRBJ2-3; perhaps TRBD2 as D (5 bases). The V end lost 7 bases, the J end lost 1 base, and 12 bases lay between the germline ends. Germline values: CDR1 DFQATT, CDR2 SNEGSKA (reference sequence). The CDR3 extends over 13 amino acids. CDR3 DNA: TGCAGTGATCCGACTAACGGCACAGATACGCAGTATTTT. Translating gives CSDPTNGTDTQYF.

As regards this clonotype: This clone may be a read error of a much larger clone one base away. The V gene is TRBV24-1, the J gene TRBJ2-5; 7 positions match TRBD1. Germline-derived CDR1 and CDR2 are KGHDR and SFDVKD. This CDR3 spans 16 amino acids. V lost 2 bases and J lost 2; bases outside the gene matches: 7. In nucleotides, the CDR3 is TGTGCCACCAGTGATTACGACAGGGTCGGGCAAGAGACCCAGTACTTC. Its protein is CATSDYDRVGQETQYF.

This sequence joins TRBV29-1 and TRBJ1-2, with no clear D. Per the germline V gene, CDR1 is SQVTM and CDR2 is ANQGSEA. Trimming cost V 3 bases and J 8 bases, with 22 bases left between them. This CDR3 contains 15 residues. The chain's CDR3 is CSVDVVEAIMGGYTF. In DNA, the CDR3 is TGCAGCGTTGATGTGGTAGAGGCGATCATGGGAGGCTACACCTTC.

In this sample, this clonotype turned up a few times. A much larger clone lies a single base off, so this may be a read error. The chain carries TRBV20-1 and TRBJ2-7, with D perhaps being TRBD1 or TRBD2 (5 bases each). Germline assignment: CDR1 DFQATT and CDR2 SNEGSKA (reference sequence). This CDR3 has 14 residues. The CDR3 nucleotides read TGCAGTGCCTCGCCGGCAGGGAGATCCTACGGGCAGTACTTC. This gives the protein CSASPAGRSYGQYF.

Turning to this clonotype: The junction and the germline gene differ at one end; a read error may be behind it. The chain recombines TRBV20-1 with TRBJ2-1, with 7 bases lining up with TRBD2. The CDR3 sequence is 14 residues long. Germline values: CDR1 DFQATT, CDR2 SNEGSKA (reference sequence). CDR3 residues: CGARMGGSGNEQFF. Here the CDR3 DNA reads TGCGGTGCTAGAATGGGCGGGAGCGGCAATGAGCAGTTCTTC.

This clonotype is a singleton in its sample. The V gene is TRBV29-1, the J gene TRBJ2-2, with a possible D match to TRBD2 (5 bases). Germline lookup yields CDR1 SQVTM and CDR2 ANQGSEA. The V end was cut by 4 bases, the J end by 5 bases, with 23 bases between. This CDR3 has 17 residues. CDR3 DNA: TGCAGCGTTGCCGGGATAGCCTCGAAAGACCCAACCGGGGAGCTGTTTTTT. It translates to CSVAGIASKDPTGELFF.

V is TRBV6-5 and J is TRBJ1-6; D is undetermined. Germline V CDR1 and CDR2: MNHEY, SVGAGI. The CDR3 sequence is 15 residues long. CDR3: CTNSYSDGNDSPLHF. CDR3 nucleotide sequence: TGTACCAACAGTTACTCCGACGGAAACGATTCACCCCTCCACTTT.

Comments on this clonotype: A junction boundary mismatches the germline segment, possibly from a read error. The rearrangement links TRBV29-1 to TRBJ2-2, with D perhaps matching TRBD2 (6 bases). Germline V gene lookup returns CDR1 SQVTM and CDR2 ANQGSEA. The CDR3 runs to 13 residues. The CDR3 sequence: CSTRRGVTGELFF. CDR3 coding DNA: TGCAGCACCCGGCGGGGTGTCACCGGGGAGTTGTTTTTT.

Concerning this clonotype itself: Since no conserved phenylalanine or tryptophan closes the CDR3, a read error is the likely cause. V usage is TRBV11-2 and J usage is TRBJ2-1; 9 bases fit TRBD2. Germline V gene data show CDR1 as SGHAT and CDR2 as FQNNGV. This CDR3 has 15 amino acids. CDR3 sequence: CASSFIAGGSNKQFY. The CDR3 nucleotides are TGTGCTAGCAGCTTTATTGCGGGAGGGAGTAATAAGCAGTTCTAC.

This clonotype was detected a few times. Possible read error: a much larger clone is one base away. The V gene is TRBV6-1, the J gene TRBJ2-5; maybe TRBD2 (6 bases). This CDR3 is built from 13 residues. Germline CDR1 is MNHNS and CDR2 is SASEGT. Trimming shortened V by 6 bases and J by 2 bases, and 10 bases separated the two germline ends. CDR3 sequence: CASRQEGQETQYF. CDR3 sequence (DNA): TGTGCCAGCAGACAGGAGGGGCAAGAGACCCAGTACTTC.

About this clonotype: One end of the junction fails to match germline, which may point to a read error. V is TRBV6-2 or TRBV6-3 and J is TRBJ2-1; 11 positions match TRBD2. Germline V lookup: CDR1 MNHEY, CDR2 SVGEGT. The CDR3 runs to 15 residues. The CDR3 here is CVSSAGTSGGDEQFF. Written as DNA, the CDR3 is TGTGTCAGCAGCGCCGGGACTAGCGGAGGGGATGAGCAGTTCTTC.